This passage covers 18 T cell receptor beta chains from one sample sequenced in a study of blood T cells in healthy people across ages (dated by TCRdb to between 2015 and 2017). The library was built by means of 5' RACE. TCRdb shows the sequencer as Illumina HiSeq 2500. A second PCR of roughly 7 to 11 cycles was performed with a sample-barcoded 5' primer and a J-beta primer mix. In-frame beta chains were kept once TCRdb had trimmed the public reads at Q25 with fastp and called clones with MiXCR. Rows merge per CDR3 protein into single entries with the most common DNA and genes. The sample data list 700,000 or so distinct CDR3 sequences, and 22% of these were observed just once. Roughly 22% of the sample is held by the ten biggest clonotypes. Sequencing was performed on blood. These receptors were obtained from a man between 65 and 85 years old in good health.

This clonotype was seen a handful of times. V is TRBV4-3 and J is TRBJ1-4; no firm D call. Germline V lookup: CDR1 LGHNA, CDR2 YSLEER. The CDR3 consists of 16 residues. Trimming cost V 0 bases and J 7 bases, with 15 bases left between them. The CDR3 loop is CASSQDNGQEVEKLFF. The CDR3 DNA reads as TGCGCCAGCAGCCAAGATAACGGGCAGGAGGTTGAAAAACTGTTTTTT.

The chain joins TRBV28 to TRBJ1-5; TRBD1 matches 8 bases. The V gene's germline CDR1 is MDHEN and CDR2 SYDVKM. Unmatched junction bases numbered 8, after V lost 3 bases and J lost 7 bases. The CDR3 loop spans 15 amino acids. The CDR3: CASSFSGQGWQPQHF. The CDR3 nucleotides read TGTGCCAGCAGTTTCTCCGGACAGGGCTGGCAGCCCCAGCATTTT.

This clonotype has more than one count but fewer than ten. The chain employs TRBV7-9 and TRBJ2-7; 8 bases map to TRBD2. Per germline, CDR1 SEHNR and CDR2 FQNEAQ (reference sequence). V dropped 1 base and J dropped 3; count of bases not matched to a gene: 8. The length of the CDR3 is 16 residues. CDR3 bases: TGTGCCAGCAGCTTAGTGCGATCAGCGGGAGACTACGAGCAGTACTTC. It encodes CASSLVRSAGDYEQYF.

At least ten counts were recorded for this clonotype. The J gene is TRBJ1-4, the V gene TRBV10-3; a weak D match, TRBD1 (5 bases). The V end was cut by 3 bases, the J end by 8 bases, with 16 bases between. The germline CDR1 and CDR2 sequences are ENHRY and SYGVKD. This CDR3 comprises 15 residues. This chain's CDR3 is CAISDGRGRNEKLFF. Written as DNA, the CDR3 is TGTGCCATCAGTGATGGGAGGGGAAGAAACGAAAAACTGTTTTTT.

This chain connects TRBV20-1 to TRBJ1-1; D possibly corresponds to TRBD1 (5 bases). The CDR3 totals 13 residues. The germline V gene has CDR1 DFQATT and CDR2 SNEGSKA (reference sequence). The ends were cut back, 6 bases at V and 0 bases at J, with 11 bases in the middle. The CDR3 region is CSAPGTVNTEAFF. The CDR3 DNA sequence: TGCAGTGCACCCGGGACGGTGAACACTGAAGCTTTCTTT.

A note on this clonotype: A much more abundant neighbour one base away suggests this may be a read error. The CDR3 spells CASSLGGINTDAQYF. The CDR3 nucleotides are TGTGCCAGCAGTTTGGGAGGGATTAACACAGATGCGCAGTATTTT. The genes are TRBV12-3 or TRBV12-4 and TRBJ2-3; 7 bases align to TRBD2. The CDR3 is made up of 15 amino acids.

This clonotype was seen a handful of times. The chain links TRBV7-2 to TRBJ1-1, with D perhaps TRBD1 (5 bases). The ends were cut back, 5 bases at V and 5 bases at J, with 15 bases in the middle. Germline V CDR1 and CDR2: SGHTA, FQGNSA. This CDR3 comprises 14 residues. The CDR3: CASSKQAVGTEAFF. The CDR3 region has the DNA TGTGCCAGCAGCAAACAGGCGGTAGGGACTGAAGCTTTCTTT.

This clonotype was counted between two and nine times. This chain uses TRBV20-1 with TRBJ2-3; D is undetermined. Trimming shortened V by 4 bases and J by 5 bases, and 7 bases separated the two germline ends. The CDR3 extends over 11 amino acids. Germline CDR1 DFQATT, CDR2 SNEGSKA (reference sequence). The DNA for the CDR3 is TGCAGTGCTAACCAGCGAGATACGCAGTATTTT. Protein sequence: CSANQRDTQYF.

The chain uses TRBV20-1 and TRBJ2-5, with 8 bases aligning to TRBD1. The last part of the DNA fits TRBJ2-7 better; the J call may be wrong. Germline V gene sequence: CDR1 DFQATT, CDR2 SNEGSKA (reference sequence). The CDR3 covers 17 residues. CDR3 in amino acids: CSARTYNPGQDSYEQYF. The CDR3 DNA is TGCAGTGCTAGAACCTATAATCCGGGACAGGACTCATACGAGCAGTACTTC.

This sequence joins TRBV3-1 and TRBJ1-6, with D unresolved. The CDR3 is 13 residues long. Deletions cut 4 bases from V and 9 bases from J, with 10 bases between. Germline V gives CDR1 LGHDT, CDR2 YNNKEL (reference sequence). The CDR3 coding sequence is TGTGCCAGCAGCCTCCTTAAGGGTTCACCCCTCCACTTT. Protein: CASSLLKGSPLHF.

CDR3 DNA sequence: TGCAGCGCCCCGAGGGAGCAGGGATCTAATGAAAAACTGTTTTTT. This encodes CSAPREQGSNEKLFF. The genes are TRBV29-1 and TRBJ1-4; TRBD1 is a possible D gene (5 bases). From germline, CDR1 is SQVTM and CDR2 ANQGSEA. The CDR3 contains 15 residues. Deletions cut 7 bases from V and 3 bases from J, with 18 bases between.

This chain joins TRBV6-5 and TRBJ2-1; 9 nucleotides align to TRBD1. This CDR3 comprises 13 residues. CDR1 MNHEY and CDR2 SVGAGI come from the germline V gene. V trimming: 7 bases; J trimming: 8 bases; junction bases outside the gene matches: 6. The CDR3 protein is CASTTDRGDEQFF. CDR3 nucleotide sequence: TGTGCCAGCACCACGGACAGGGGTGATGAGCAGTTCTTC.

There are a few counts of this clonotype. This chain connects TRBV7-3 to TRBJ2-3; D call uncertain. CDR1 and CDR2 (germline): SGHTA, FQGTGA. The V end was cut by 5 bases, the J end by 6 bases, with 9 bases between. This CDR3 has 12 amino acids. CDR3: CASSHTGDTQYF. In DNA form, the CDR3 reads TGTGCCAGCAGCCACACCGGGGATACGCAGTATTTT.

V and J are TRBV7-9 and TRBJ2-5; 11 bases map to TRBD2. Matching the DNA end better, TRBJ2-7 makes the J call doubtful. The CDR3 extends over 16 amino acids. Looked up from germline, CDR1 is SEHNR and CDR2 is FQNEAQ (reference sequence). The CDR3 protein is CASSLAGLAEAYEQYF. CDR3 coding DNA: TGTGCCAGCAGCTTAGCGGGACTAGCGGAGGCCTACGAGCAGTACTTC.

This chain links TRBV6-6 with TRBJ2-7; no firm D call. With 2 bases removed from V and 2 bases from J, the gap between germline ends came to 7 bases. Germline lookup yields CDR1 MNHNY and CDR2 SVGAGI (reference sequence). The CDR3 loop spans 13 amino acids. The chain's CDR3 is CASSYIDAYEQYV. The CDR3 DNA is TGTGCCAGCAGTTACATAGACGCCTACGAGCAGTACGTC.

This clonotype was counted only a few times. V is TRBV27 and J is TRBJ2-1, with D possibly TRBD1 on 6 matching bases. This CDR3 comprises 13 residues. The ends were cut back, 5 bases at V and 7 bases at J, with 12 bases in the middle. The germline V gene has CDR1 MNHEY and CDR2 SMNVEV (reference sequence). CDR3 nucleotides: TGTGCCAGCAGTAACAGGGCCAGGAATGAGCAGTTCTTC. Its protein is CASSNRARNEQFF.

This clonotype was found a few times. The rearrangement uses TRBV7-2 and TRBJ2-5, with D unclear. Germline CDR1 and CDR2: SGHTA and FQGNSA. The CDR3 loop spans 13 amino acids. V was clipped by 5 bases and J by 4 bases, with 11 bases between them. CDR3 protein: CASSEKGTETQYF. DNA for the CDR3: TGTGCCAGCAGCGAGAAGGGAACAGAGACCCAGTACTTC.

The CDR3 DNA follows: TGTGCCAGCATGGTCGGACAGGGAGCTTTGGAGCAGTACTTC. Protein product: CASMVGQGALEQYF. This chain uses TRBV6-5 with TRBJ2-7; 8 positions agree with TRBD1. The V segment lost 7 bases and the J segment 7 bases; nucleotides outside the gene matches: 12. The CDR3 has 14 amino acids. Germline V CDR1 and CDR2: MNHEY, SVGAGI.